The next 24 T cell receptor beta chains were all read from a single sample in a study of blood T cell repertoires in COVID-19 (dated by TCRdb to 2019 to 2021). Libraries came from the immunoSEQ multiplex PCR assay. TCRdb limited this immuneACCESS table to in-frame rearrangements with V and J called. A share of clones is missing; checked studies link under half to unresolved V genes, and the rest is unexplained. Here the sample has 40,000 to 45,000 clones; roughly 88% occur a single time. Less than 3% of the sample is held by the ten biggest clonotypes. The sequenced sample was peripheral blood. These TCRs come from a human donor in a cohort sampled during active COVID-19.

The J gene is TRBJ2-1, the V gene TRBV5-8; 7 bases match TRBD2. The germline V gene has CDR1 SGHTS and CDR2 YDEGEE. The J segment lost 4 bases and the V segment lost 0 bases, leaving 4 bases of the junction unmatched. This CDR3 has 15 residues. Here the CDR3 reads CASSLVAGVYNEQFF. CDR3 coding DNA: TGTGCCAGCAGCTTGGTGGCGGGGGTATACAATGAGCAGTTCTTC. The variable domain in full, completed from reference TRBV5-8 and TRBJ2-1, reads EAGVTQSPTHLIKTRGQQATLRCSPISGHTSVYWYQQALGLGLQFLLWYDEGEERNRGNFPPRFSGRQFPNYSSELNVNALELEDSALYLCASSLVAGVYNEQFFGPGTRLTVL.

The chain carries TRBV10-3 and TRBJ2-2; 7 nucleotides align to TRBD2. V shed 6 bases, J shed 9 bases, and the junction held 19 bases outside the gene matches. Germline CDR1 is ENHRY and CDR2 is SYGVKD. The CDR3 consists of 17 residues. The CDR3 DNA is TGTGCCATCAGATCTGAACTAGCGTCAACGCGGACGAGGGAGCTGTTTTTT. It codes for CAIRSELASTRTRELFF.

The chain is built from TRBV14 and TRBJ1-4; TRBD1 matches at 7 bases. This CDR3 region has 14 residues. V shed 4 bases and J 7 bases; nucleotides not matched to a gene: 6. Germline CDR1 is SGHDN and CDR2 is FVKESK. This chain's CDR3 is CASSPRTGGEKLFF. The CDR3 coding sequence is TGTGCCAGCAGCCCTCGGACAGGTGGTGAAAAACTGTTTTTT.

This clone was counted a single time. The chain links TRBV6-5 to TRBJ1-2; tentative D call: TRBD1 (6 bases). The CDR3 runs to 11 residues. Trimming stripped 6 bases from V and 6 bases from J, with 8 bases between. Germline V gene sequence: CDR1 MNHEY, CDR2 SVGAGI. CDR3 sequence (DNA): TGTGCCAGCAGCACAGGGAATGGCTACACCTTC. It translates to CASSTGNGYTF.

This clone was seen only once. The chain combines TRBV5-1 with TRBJ2-1; 16 bases align to TRBD2. Trimming cost V 4 bases and J 3 bases; bases outside gene matches: 10. The CDR3 has 19 residues. CDR1 and CDR2 (germline): SGHRS, YFSETQ. CDR3 DNA sequence: TGCGCCAGCAGCGGACAAGGGACTAGCGGGGGGGCCTTCTACAATGAGCAGTTCTTC. It specifies CASSGQGTSGGAFYNEQFF.

V gene TRBV6-5 combines with J gene TRBJ1-4; D might be TRBD1 (5 bases). There are 16 residues in the CDR3. Trimming removed 0 bases at V and 7 bases at J, with 15 bases between. The V gene's germline CDR1 is MNHEY and CDR2 SVGAGI. CDR3 nucleotides: TGTGCCAGCAGTTACTCAGGGAGGGGTTCGGCTGAAAAACTGTTTTTT. Protein sequence: CASSYSGRGSAEKLFF.

This chain joins TRBV19 and TRBJ2-7; D gene ambiguous. CDR3 length equals 14 residues. Trimming left V 4 bases short and J 4 bases short, with 14 bases between. CDR1 and CDR2 (germline): LNHDA, SQIVND (reference sequence). CDR3 DNA sequence: TGTGCCAGTAGTACCGCTGAGTCTGGTTACGAGCAGTACTTC. Its translation: CASSTAESGYEQYF.

The V call is TRBV5-1, the J call TRBJ2-5, with 12 bases lining up with TRBD2. After removal of 2 bases from V and 2 bases from J, the junction contained 1 base not matched to a gene. CDR1 and CDR2 (germline): SGHRS, YFSETQ. The CDR3 is 15 amino acids. The CDR3 protein is CASSFGTSGQETQYF. Here the CDR3 DNA reads TGCGCCAGCAGCTTTGGGACTAGCGGGCAAGAGACCCAGTACTTC.

The genes are TRBV3-1 (or the pseudogene TRBV3-2) and TRBJ2-6; 8 nucleotides match TRBD1. CDR3 length: 16 residues. CDR1 is LGHDT and CDR2 is YNNKEL in the germline V gene (reference sequence). V trimming: 0 bases; J trimming: 4 bases; junction bases outside the gene matches: 2. This CDR3 is CASSQDRGQGANVLTF. The CDR3 bases are TGTGCCAGCAGCCAAGACAGGGGGCAAGGGGCCAACGTCCTGACTTTC.

Only one count was recorded for this clone. J is TRBJ2-3 and V is TRBV10-2, with TRBD2 matching over 13 bases. This CDR3 is 15 amino acids long. V gave up 6 bases and J gave up 7 bases; unmatched junction bases: 7. Germline V gene data show CDR1 as WSHSY and CDR2 as SAAADI. CDR3 sequence (DNA): TGCGCCAGCAGACTAGCGGGGGGGCCACGGAATACGCAGTATTTT. This sequence encodes CASRLAGGPRNTQYF.

The V gene is TRBV3-1 (or the pseudogene TRBV3-2), the J gene TRBJ1-1; TRBD1 might be the D (5 bases). The germline V gene has CDR1 LGHDT and CDR2 YNNKEL (reference sequence). V was cut by 4 bases and J by 2 bases, with 11 bases left in between. This CDR3 comprises 14 residues. CDR3 coding DNA: TGTGCCAGCAGCCCCCTGGGGGGTAACACTGAAGCTTTCTTT. Its translation: CASSPLGGNTEAFF.

CDR3 sequence reads: CASSLETGIREKLFF. CDR3 nucleotide sequence: TGCGCCAGCAGCTTGGAGACAGGGATTAGGGAAAAACTGTTTTTT. The chain uses TRBV5-1 and TRBJ1-4; 7 bases align to TRBD1. The CDR3 contains 15 residues. V shed 0 bases, J shed 8 bases, and the junction held 7 bases outside the gene matches. Germline V gene lookup returns CDR1 SGHRS and CDR2 YFSETQ.

This clone was detected once. The J gene is TRBJ1-1, the V gene TRBV10-3, with 9 bases aligning to TRBD1. There are 14 residues in the CDR3. In germline, CDR1 is ENHRY, CDR2 SYGVKD. Unmatched junction bases numbered 2, after V lost 3 bases and J lost 3 bases. In nucleotides, the CDR3 is TGTGCCATCAGTGAACAGGGGGCTGACACTGAAGCTTTCTTT. It encodes CAISEQGADTEAFF.

V usage is TRBV30 and J usage is TRBJ2-3, with 15 nucleotides matching TRBD2. The CDR3 has 12 residues. V lost 8 bases and J lost 6; bases outside the gene matches: 0. Germline CDR1 GTSNPN, CDR2 SVGIG (reference sequence). CDR3 sequence: CAGLAGGDTQYF. Written as DNA, the CDR3 is TGTGCCGGACTAGCGGGGGGGGATACGCAGTATTTT.

The chain has TRBV5-4 and TRBJ2-1; TRBD2 agrees at 7 bases. Losses at the gene ends were 4 bases for V and 2 bases for J; bases not matched to a gene: 6. Germline-derived CDR1 and CDR2 are SGHNT and YYREEE (reference sequence). The length of the CDR3 is 15 residues. The CDR3 sequence is CASSTPSGPYNEQFF. The CDR3 DNA sequence: TGTGCCAGCAGCACCCCTAGCGGACCCTACAATGAGCAGTTCTTC.

CDR3 amino acids: CASSKEGWAGEQYF. CDR3 sequence (DNA): TGTGCCAGTAGTAAGGAAGGCTGGGCGGGAGAGCAGTACTTC. This sequence joins TRBV19 and TRBJ2-7; D is possibly TRBD2 (6 bases). The CDR3 loop spans 14 amino acids. Germline V gene data show CDR1 as LNHDA and CDR2 as SQIVND (reference sequence). V gave up 4 bases and J gave up 7 bases, with 17 bases separating them.

The V and J genes are TRBV5-1 and TRBJ2-1, with 14 positions matching TRBD2. There are 14 residues in the CDR3. The trim removed 7 bases at V and 8 bases at J, leaving 5 bases unmatched. Germline V gives CDR1 SGHRS, CDR2 YFSETQ. The CDR3 is CASGTSGGGYEQFF. CDR3 sequence (DNA): TGCGCCAGCGGGACTAGCGGGGGTGGCTATGAGCAGTTCTTC.

The V call is TRBV5-4, the J call TRBJ2-3; 9 bases are shared with TRBD2. Per the germline V gene, CDR1 is SGHNT and CDR2 is YYREEE (reference sequence). The J segment lost 2 bases and the V segment lost 4 bases, leaving 11 bases of the junction unmatched. This CDR3 comprises 17 residues. The CDR3 loop reads CASSVYLAGKNTDTQYF. The CDR3 coding sequence is TGTGCCAGCAGCGTATACCTAGCGGGAAAAAACACAGATACGCAGTATTTT.

The rearrangement links TRBV7-8 to TRBJ2-7, with D hard to call. The CDR3 consists of 15 residues. The germline V gene encodes CDR1 SGHVS and CDR2 FQNEAQ. V lost 2 bases and J lost 2, with 13 bases in between. The CDR3 protein is CASSLKYEPTYEQYF. DNA for the CDR3: TGTGCCAGCAGCTTAAAATACGAGCCGACCTACGAGCAGTACTTC.

This chain joins TRBV7-9 and TRBJ2-1, with D uncertain. This CDR3 has 14 residues. Germline lookup yields CDR1 SEHNR and CDR2 FQNEAQ (reference sequence). V was pared by 5 bases and J by 4 bases, with 12 bases between. The CDR3 spells CASSPGVGYNEQFF. The CDR3 nucleotides are TGTGCCAGCAGCCCCGGAGTCGGGTACAATGAGCAGTTCTTC.

This clone was detected only a few times. The chain carries TRBV12-3 or TRBV12-4 and TRBJ2-7; D remains unclear. The CDR3 length is 13 residues. V lost 0 bases and J lost 4, with 7 bases in between. The DNA of the CDR3 is TGTGCCAGCAGTTTAGCTACAGATTACGAGCAGTACTTC. Its protein product is CASSLATDYEQYF.

The CDR3 bases are TGTGCCAGCAGTACAGGGGGCACAGATACGCAGTATTTT. Protein sequence: CASSTGGTDTQYF. The rearrangement uses TRBV6-4 and TRBJ2-3; 7 bases align to TRBD1. The CDR3 extends over 13 amino acids. V gave up 5 bases and J gave up 1 base; unmatched junction bases: 0. Germline CDR1 reads MRHNA; CDR2 reads SNTAGT.

This clone was seen a single time. The V and J genes are TRBV6-6 and TRBJ1-5, with D possibly TRBD1 on 6 matching bases. The germline V and J ends were trimmed by 10 bases and 6 bases, with 19 bases remaining between them. CDR3 size: 14 residues. From germline, CDR1 is MNHNY and CDR2 SVGAGI (reference sequence). In DNA form, the CDR3 reads TGTGCCACCAAAACGGGGGGGGCGGGTCAGCCCCAGCATTTT. As protein: CATKTGGAGQPQHF.

V usage is TRBV5-6 and J usage is TRBJ2-1; a possible D gene is TRBD2 (6 bases). CDR3 size: 16 residues. Trimming stripped 4 bases from V and 6 bases from J, with 20 bases between. Germline V gene data show CDR1 as SGHDT and CDR2 as YYEEEE. DNA for the CDR3: TGTGCCAGCAGCCTAGGGTATGCGGGGCGTACCAATGAGCAGTTCTTC. Its protein is CASSLGYAGRTNEQFF.